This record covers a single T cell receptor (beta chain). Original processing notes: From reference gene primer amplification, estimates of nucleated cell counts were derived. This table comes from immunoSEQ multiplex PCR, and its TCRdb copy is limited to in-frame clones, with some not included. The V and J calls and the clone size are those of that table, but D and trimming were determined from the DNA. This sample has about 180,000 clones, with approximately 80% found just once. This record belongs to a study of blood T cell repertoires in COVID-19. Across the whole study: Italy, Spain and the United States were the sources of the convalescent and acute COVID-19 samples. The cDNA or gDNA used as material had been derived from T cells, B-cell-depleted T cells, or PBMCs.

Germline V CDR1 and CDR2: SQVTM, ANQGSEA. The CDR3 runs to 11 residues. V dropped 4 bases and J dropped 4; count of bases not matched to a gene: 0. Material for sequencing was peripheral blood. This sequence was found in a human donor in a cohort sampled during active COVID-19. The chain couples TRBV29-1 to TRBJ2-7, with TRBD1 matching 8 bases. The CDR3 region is CSVGDRYEQYF. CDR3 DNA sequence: TGCAGCGTTGGGGACAGGTACGAGCAGTACTTC.